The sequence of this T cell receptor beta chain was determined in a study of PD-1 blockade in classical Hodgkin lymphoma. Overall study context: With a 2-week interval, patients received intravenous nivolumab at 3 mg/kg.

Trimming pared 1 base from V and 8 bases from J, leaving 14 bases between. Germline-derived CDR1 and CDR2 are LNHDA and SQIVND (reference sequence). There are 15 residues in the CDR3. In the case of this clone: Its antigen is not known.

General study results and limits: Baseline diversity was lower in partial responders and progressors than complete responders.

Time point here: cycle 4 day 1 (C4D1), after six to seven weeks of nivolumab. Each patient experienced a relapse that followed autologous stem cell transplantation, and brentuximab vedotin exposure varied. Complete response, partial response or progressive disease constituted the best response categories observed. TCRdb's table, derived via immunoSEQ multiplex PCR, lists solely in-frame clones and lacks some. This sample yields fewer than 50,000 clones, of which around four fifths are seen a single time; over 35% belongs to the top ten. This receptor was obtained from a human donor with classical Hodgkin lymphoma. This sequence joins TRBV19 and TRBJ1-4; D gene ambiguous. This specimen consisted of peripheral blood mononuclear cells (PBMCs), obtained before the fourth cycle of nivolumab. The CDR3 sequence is CASSIVTAGREKLFF. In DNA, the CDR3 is TGTGCCAGTAGTATAGTAACAGCCGGGAGGGAAAAACTGTTTTTT.